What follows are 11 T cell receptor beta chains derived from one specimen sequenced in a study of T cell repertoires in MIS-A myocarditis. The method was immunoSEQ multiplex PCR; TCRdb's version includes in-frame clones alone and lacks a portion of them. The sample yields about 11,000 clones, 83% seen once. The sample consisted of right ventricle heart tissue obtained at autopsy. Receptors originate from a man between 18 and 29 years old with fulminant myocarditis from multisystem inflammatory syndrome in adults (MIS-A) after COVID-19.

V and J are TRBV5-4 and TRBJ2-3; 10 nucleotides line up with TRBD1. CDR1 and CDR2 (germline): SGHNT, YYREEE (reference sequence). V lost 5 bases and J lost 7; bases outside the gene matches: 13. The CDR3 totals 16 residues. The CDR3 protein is CASSERQGATVYTQYF. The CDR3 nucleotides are TGTGCCAGCAGTGAAAGACAGGGGGCGACGGTATATACGCAGTATTTT.

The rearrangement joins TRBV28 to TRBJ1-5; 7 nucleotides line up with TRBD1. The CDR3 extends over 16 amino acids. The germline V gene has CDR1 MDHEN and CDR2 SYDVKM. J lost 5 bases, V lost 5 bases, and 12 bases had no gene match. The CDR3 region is CASSPPPRQGYQPQHF. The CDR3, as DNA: TGTGCCAGCAGTCCACCCCCTCGACAGGGCTATCAGCCCCAGCATTTT.

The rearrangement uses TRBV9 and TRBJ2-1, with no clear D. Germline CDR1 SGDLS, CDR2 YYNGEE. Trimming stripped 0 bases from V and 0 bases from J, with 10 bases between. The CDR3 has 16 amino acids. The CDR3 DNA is TGTGCCAGCAGCGTAGATCCTTTCAGCTCCTACAATGAGCAGTTCTTC. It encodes CASSVDPFSSYNEQFF.

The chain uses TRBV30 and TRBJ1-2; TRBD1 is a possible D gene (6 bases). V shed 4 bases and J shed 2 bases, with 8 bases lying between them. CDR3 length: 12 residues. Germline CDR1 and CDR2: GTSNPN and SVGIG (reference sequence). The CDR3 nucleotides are TGTGCCTGGATAGGACAGAACTATGGCTACACCTTC. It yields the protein CAWIGQNYGYTF.

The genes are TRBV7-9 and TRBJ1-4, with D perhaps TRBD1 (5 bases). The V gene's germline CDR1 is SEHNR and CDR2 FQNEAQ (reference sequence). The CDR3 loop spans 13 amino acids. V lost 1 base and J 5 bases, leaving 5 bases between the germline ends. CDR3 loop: CASSLGGNEKLFF. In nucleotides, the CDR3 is TGTGCCAGCAGCTTAGGGGGCAATGAAAAACTGTTTTTT.

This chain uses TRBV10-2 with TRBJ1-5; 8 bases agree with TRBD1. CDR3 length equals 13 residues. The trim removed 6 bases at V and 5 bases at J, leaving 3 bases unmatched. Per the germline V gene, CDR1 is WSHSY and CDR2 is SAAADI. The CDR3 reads CASRDRADQPQHF. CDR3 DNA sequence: TGCGCCAGCAGGGACAGGGCGGATCAGCCCCAGCATTTT.

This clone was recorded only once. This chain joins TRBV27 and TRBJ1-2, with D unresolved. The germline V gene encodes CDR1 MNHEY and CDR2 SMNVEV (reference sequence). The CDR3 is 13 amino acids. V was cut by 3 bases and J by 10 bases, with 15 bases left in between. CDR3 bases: TGTGCCAGCAGTTTCCCACCTTTTATCGACTACACCTTC. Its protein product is CASSFPPFIDYTF.

CDR3 in DNA: TGCGCCAGCAGCTCCTGGGGGCCCGGCTCTGGGGAAGCTTTCTTT. It translates to CASSSWGPGSGEAFF. J is TRBJ1-1 and V is TRBV5-1; maybe TRBD1 (6 bases). Germline CDR1 reads SGHRS; CDR2 reads YFSETQ. V was cut by 3 bases and J by 8 bases, with 20 bases left in between. This CDR3 has 15 amino acids. Together with reference TRBV5-1 and TRBJ1-1, the CDR3 gives the full variable domain: KAGVTQTPRYLIKTRGQQVTLSCSPISGHRSVSWYQQTPGQGLQFLFEYFSETQRNKGNFPGRFSGRQFSNSRSEMNVSTLELGDSALYLCASSSWGPGSGEAFFGQGTRLTVV.

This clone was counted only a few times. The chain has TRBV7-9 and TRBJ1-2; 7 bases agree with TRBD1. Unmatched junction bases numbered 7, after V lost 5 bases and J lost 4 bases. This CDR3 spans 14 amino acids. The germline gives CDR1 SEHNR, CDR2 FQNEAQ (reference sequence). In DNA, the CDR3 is TGTGCCAGCAGCGACCCGGACAGGATCTATGGCTACACCTTC. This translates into CASSDPDRIYGYTF.

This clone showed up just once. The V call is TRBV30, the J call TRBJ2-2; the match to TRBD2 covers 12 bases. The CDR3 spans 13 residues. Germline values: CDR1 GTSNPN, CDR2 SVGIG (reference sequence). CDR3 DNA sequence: TGTGCAGCCCTAGCGGGAGGGCCCGGGGAGCTGTTTTTT. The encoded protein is CAALAGGPGELFF.

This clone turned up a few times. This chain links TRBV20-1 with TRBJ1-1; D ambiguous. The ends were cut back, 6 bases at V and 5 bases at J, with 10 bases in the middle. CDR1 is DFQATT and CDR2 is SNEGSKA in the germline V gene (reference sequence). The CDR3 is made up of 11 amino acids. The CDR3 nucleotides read TGCAGTGCCTCGGACGGAACTGAAGCTTTCTTT. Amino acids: CSASDGTEAFF.